This T cell receptor beta chain was sequenced in a study of blood T cell repertoires in COVID-19. Across the whole study: PBMCs, B-cell-depleted T cells, or T cells provided the cDNA or gDNA that made up the material.

The V and J ends lost 8 bases and 2 bases, in that order; junction bases with no gene match: 6. Germline assignment: CDR1 MNHEY and CDR2 SMNVEV (reference sequence). CDR3 size: 14 residues. Original data processing: Amplification from reference gene primers served as the basis for estimated nucleated cell counts. Profiled with immunoSEQ multiplex PCR; TCRdb holds only in-frame clones, not every one. V and J calls and clone size come straight from that table; D and trimming were deduced from the DNA. The sample has roughly 150,000 clones, approximately 84% seen once. The Seattle patients, enrolled during active infection, were followed longitudinally.

This chain joins TRBV27 and TRBJ2-3, with 8 bases that match TRBD2. Source material: peripheral blood. This receptor was taken from a woman older than 75 with COVID-19, enrolled during active disease. This CDR3 is CASSGTSYTDTQYF. CDR3 DNA: TGTGCCAGCTCCGGGACTAGTTACACAGATACGCAGTATTTT.